The table lists the clone carrying this TCR beta chain with many counts. Its antigen remains unidentified. TCRdb redid the calling of the multiplex PCR reads with MiXCR, one entry per CDR3 protein. The table lists 90,000 to 120,000 distinct CDR3 sequences, 21% of them singletons, with over 1% in the top ten. The V gene end was trimmed by 1 base and the J gene end by 5 bases; junction bases not matched to a gene: 7. This CDR3 contains 16 residues. Looked up from germline, CDR1 is LNHNV and CDR2 is YYDKDF (reference sequence). The lymph nodes were axillary draining lymph nodes from breast cancer patients. The data stem from a study of breast tumors, draining lymph nodes, adjacent tissues. Study-level results: Tumor TCR diversity was below lymph nodes but above nontumor tissue. Tumor T cell lymph node origin was a supported hypothesis, not proven.

This chain connects TRBV15 to TRBJ2-5, with TRBD2 identical over 10 bases. This clonotype originated in a female donor with breast cancer. Some clones in this sample may be carry-over from other donors' samples. The source material was axillary lymph node tissue. CDR3 in amino acids: CATSRGASGREETQYF. CDR3 DNA sequence: TGTGCCACCAGCAGAGGCGCTAGCGGGAGAGAGGAGACCCAGTACTTC.